This T cell receptor (beta chain) came from a study of blood T cells in healthy people across ages. Regarding the study as a whole: Estimates drawn from one million T cells were deemed to understate diversity. Diversity was higher, and naive CD4+ cells more numerous, in long-lived donors than in aged donors.

The CDR3 contains 16 residues. J lost 3 bases, V lost 5 bases, and 7 bases had no gene match. Germline CDR1 DFQATT, CDR2 SNEGSKA (reference sequence). A J-beta primer mix and a sample-barcoded 5' primer were used in a second PCR of roughly 7 to 12 cycles. Each CDR3 protein is one row after TCRdb ran MiXCR on the 5' RACE reads. The sample contains 800,000 or so distinct CDR3 sequences, roughly 25% of which appear only once. Drawing of peripheral blood yielded ten milliliters from each donor. No fewer than 7 million PBMCs went into each sample. As regards this clonotype: Its antigen remains unidentified.

These data were also reused for a study on T cells of mothers and their children.

This clonotype was obtained from a boy aged 5-17 years in good health. The rearrangement links TRBV20-1 to TRBJ2-5; 15 bases align to TRBD2. Source material: blood. DNA of the CDR3: TGCAGTGCTCCCGGACTAGCGGGGGGGCTGGAAGAGACCCAGTACTTC. It specifies CSAPGLAGGLEETQYF.